These 2 T cell receptor beta chains were all obtained from the same sample, sequenced in a study of T cells in Graves' hyperthyroidism and ophthalmopathy. Amplification targeted TCR beta CDR3 regions from RNA transcripts. In the first-round RT-PCR of the TCR CDR3, the HTBI primer set was used. Via MiXCR, TCRdb re-called the multiplex PCR reads, giving one row per CDR3 protein. The table includes some 510,000 distinct CDR3 sequences, 20% to 25% detected once. The sequenced sample consisted of blood. These receptors all stem from a man younger than 35 with Graves' hyperthyroidism.

This clonotype was detected ten times or more. The chain uses TRBV28 and TRBJ1-2; 8 nucleotides align to TRBD1. This CDR3 region has 13 residues. Germline CDR1 reads MDHEN; CDR2 reads SYDVKM. J was trimmed by 4 bases and V by 8 bases; bases with no gene match: 6. For the CDR3, the DNA is TGTGCCAGCGGCCGGGACAGGTCCTATGGCTACACCTTC. Amino acid sequence: CASGRDRSYGYTF.

This clonotype was recorded at least ten times. The chain recombines TRBV5-4 with TRBJ1-2, with a possible D match to TRBD1 (6 bases). Between the trimmed V and J ends, which lost 5 bases and 3 bases, there was a span of 20 bases. The germline CDR1 and CDR2 sequences are SGHNT and YYREEE (reference sequence). The length of the CDR3 is 16 residues. The chain's CDR3 is CASRRAGGAGDYGYTF. The CDR3 DNA reads as TGTGCCAGCAGGCGGGCGGGGGGCGCAGGAGACTATGGCTACACCTTC.